This TCR beta chain was observed in a study of cytomegalovirus exposure and HLA in healthy donors. General study results and limits: A later analysis reportedly identified an Asian-associated ancestry cluster as carrying fewer N-insertions than the approximately 670-donor mean. The study assumed roughly uniform donor sequencing depth for presence/absence analyses.

PCR used 60 Vbeta primers and 13 Jbeta primers. Only in-frame clones appear in the TCRdb table, and some are missing; sequencing was by immunoSEQ multiplex PCR. The table lists approximately 110,000 clones, 79% of them singletons, with around 3.1% in the top ten. This clone was seen more than once but under ten times. Its antigen is not known. The CDR3 has 16 residues. CDR1 and CDR2 (germline): MDHEN, SYDVKM. The ends lost 3 bases at V and 1 base at J; junction bases unmatched: 7. The receptor was isolated from a woman aged 40 to 50 in good health and CMV-seronegative. The sample taken for sequencing was PBMCs. V and J are TRBV28 and TRBJ2-3, with 7 nucleotides matching TRBD2. The CDR3 region is CASSFFAGEGTDTQYF. DNA of the CDR3: TGTGCCAGCAGTTTTTTTGCGGGAGAGGGCACAGATACGCAGTATTTT. The entire variable domain, with the rest obtained from reference TRBV28 and TRBJ2-3, is as follows: DVKVTQSSRYLVKRTGEKVFLECVQDMDHENMFWYRQDPGLGLRLIYFSYDVKMKEKGDIPEGYSVSREKKERFSLILESASTNQTSMYLCASSFFAGEGTDTQYFGPGTRLTVL.